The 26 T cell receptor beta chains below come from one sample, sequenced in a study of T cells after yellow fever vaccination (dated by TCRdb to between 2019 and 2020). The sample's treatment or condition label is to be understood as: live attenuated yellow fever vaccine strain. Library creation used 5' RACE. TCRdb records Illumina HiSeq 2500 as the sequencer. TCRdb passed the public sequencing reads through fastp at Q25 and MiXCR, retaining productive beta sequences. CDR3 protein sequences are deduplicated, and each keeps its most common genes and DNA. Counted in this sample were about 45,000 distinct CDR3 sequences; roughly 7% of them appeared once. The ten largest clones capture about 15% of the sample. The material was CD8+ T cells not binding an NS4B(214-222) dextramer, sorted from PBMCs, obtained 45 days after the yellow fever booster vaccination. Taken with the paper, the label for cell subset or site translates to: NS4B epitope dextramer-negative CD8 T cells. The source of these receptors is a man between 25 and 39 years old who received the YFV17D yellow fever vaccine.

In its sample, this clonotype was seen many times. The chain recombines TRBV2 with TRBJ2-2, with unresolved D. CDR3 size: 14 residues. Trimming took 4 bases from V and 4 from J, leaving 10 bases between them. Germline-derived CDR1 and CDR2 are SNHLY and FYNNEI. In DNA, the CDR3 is TGTGCCAGCAGTGTACCGGCTAGCACCGGGGAGCTGTTTTTT. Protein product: CASSVPASTGELFF.

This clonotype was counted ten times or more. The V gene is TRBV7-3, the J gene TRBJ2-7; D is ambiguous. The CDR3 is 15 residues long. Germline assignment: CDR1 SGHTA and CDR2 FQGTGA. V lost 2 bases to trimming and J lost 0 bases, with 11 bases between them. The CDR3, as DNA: TGTGCCAGCAGCTTATCCGACGGAAGCTCCTACGAGCAGTACTTC. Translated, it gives CASSLSDGSSYEQYF.

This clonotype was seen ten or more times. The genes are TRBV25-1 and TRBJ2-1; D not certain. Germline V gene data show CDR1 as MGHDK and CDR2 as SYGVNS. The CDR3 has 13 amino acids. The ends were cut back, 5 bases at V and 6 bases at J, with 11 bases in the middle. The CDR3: CASSFEYSNEQFF. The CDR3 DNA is TGTGCCAGCAGTTTCGAGTACTCCAATGAGCAGTTCTTC.

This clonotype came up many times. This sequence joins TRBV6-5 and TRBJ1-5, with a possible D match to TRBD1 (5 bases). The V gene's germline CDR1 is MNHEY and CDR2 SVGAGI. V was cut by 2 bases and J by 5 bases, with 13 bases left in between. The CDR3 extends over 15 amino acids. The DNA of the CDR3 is TGTGCCAGCAGTTACGGCTGGGGCAGGGATCAGCCCCAGCATTTT. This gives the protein CASSYGWGRDQPQHF.

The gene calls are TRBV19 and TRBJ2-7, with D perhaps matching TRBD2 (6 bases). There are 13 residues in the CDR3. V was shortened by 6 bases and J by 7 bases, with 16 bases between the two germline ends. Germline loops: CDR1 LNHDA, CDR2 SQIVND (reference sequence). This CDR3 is CASSLLGGEEQYF. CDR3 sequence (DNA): TGTGCCAGTAGCCTTTTGGGGGGAGAGGAGCAGTACTTC.

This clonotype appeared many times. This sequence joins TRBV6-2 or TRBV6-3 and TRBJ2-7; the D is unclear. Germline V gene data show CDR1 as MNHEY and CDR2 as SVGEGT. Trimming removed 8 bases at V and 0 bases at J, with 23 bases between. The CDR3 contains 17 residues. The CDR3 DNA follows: TGTGCCAGCTCCGAAGGCTCCATTGACTCAAGCTCCTACGAGCAGTACTTC. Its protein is CASSEGSIDSSSYEQYF.

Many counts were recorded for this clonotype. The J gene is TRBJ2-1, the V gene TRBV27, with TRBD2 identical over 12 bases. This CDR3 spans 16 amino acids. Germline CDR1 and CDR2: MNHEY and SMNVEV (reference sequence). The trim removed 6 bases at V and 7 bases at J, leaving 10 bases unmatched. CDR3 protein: CASRYTTSGSLNEQFF. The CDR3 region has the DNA TGTGCCAGCAGATACACGACTAGCGGGAGTTTGAATGAGCAGTTCTTC.

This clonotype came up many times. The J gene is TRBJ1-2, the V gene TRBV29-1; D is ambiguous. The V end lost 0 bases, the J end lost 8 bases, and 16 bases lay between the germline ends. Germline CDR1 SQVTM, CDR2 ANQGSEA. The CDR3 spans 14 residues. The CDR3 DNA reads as TGCAGCGTTGAAGATGTCAGCGGGGTGTACGGCTACACCTTC. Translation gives CSVEDVSGVYGYTF.

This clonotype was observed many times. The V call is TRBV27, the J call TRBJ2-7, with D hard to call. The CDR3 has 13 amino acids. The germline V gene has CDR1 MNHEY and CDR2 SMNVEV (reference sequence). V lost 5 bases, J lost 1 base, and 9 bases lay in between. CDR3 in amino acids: CASSGAPSYEQYF. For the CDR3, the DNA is TGTGCCAGCAGTGGAGCGCCTTCCTACGAGCAGTACTTC.

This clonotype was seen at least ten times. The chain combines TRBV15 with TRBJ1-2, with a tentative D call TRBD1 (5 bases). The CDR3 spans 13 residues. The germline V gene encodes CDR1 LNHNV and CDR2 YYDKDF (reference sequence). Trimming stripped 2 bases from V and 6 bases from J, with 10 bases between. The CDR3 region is CATSRPGWNGYTF. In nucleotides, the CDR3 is TGTGCCACCAGCAGACCAGGGTGGAATGGCTACACCTTC.

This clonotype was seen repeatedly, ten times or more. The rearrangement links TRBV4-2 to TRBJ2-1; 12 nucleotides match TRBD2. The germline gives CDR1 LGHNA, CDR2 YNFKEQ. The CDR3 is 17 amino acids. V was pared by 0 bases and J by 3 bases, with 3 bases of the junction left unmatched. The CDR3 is CASSQELAGGNYNEQFF. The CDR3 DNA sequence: TGTGCCAGCAGCCAAGAACTAGCGGGAGGCAACTACAATGAGCAGTTCTTC.

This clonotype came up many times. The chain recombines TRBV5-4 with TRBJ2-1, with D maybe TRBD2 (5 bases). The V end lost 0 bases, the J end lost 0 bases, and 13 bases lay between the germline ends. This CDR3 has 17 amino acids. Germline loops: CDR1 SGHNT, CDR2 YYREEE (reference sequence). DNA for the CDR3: TGTGCCAGCAGCTTGGTGGGTAGCGAAAGCTCCTACAATGAGCAGTTCTTC. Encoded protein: CASSLVGSESSYNEQFF.

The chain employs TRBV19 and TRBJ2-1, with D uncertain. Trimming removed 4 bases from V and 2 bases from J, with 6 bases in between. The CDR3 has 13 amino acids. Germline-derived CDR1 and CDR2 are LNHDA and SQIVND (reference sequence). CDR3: CASSSEAYNEQFF. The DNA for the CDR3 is TGTGCCAGTAGTAGCGAAGCCTACAATGAGCAGTTCTTC.

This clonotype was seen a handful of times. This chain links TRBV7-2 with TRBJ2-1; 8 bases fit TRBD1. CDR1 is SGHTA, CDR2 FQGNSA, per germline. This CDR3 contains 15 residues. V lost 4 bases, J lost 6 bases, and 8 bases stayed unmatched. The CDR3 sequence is CASSSTDRGSNEQFF. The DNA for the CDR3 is TGTGCCAGCAGCTCCACCGACAGGGGAAGCAATGAGCAGTTCTTC.

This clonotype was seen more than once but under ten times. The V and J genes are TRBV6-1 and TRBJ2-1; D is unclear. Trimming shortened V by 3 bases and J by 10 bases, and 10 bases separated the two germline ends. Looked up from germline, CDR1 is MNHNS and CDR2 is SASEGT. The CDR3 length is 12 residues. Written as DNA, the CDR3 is TGTGCCAGCAGTGATCCGGGTCACGAGCAGTTCTTC. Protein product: CASSDPGHEQFF.

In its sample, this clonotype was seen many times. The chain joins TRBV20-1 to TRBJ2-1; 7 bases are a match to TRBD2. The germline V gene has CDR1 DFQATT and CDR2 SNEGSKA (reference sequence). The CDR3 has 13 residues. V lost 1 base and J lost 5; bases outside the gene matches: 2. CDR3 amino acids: CSARAAGNNEQFF. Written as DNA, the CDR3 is TGCAGTGCTAGAGCAGCGGGAAACAATGAGCAGTTCTTC.

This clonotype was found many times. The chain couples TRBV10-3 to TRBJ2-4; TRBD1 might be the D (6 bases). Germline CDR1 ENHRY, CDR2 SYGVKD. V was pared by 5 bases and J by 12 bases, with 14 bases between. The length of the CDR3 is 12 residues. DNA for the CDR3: TGTGCCATCAGTCGAGGGGGTACTGATCAGTACTTC. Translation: CAISRGGTDQYF.

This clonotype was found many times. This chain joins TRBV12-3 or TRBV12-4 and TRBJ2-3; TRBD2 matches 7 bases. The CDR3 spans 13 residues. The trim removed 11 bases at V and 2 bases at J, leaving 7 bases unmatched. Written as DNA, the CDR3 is TGTGCCGGGGGGGAGAGAAACACAGATACGCAGTATTTT. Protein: CAGGERNTDTQYF.

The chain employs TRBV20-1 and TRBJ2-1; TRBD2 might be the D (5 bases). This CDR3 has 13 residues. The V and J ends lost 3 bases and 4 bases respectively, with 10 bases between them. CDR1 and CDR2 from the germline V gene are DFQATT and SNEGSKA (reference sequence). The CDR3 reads CSASDREYNEQFF. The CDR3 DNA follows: TGCAGTGCTAGCGATAGGGAGTACAATGAGCAGTTCTTC.

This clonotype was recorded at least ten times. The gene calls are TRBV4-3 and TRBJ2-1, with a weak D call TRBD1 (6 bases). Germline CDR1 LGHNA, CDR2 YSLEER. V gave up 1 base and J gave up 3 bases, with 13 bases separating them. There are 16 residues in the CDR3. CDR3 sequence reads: CASSQGQDLSYNEQFF. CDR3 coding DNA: TGCGCCAGCAGCCAAGGACAGGACCTAAGCTACAATGAGCAGTTCTTC.

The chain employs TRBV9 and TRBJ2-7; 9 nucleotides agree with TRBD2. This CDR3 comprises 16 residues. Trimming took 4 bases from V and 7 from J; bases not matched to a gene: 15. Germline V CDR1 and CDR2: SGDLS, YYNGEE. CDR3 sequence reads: CASSTTGLARRSEQYF. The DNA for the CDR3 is TGTGCCAGCAGCACCACAGGACTAGCGCGTAGGTCGGAGCAGTACTTC.

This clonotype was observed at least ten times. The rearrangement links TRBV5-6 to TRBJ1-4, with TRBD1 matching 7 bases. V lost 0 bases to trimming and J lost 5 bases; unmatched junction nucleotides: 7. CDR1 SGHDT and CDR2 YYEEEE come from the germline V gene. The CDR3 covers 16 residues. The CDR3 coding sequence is TGTGCCAGCAGCTTGGCGCTCAGGGGGAGGAATGAAAAACTGTTTTTT. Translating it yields CASSLALRGRNEKLFF.

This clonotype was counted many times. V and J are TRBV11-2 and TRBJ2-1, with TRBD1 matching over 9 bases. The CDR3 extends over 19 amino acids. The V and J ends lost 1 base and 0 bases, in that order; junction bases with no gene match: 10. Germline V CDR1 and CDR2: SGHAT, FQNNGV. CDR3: CASSLVSGGQGRSYNEQFF. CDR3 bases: TGTGCCAGCAGCTTAGTATCAGGGGGACAGGGCCGCTCCTACAATGAGCAGTTCTTC.

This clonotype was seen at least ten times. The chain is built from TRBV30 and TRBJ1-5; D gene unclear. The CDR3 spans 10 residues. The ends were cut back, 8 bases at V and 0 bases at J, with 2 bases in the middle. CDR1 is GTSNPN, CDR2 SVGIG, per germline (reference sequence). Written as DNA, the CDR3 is TGTGCCCGTAGCAATCAGCCCCAGCATTTT. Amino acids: CARSNQPQHF. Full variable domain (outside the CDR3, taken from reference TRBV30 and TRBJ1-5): SQTIHQWPATLVQPVGSPLSLECTVEGTSNPNLYWYRQAAGRGLQLLFYSVGIGQISSEVPQNLSASRPQDRQFILSSKKLLLSDSGFYLCARSNQPQHFGDGTRLSIL.

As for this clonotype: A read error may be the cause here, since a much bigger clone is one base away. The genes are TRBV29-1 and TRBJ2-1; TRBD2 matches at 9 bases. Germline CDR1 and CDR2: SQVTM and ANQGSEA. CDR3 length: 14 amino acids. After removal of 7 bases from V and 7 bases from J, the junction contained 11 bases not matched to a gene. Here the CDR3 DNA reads TGCAGCGAGTCGATTAGCGGGAGATCTAATGAGCAGTTCTTC. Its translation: CSESISGRSNEQFF.

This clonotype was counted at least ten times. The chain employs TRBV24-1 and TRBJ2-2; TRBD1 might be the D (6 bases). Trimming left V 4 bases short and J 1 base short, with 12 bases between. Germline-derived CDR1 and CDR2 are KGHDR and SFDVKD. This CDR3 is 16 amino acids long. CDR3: CATSEPPGVNTGELFF. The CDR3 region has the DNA TGTGCCACCAGTGAACCCCCAGGGGTGAACACCGGGGAGCTGTTTTTT.